Given below is one T cell receptor beta chain in context. These data originate in a study of blood T cell repertoires in COVID-19. Participants were aged about 18 to 89 years from about two dozen US areas. TCRdb's table, derived via immunoSEQ multiplex PCR, lists solely in-frame clones and lacks some. This sample yields about 200,000 clones, of which roughly nine tenths are seen a single time; approximately 8% belongs to the top ten. The sequence came from a woman under 30 who had recovered from COVID-19. Sequencing input: PBMCs or T cells enriched from blood (not recorded which).

The CDR3 is CASSQDSVSYGYTF. CDR3 DNA: TGTGCCAGCAGCCAAGATTCCGTCAGCTATGGCTACACCTTC. The rearrangement joins TRBV3-1 (or the pseudogene TRBV3-2) to TRBJ1-2; D is ambiguous. CDR3 length equals 14 residues. Germline V gene lookup returns CDR1 LGHDT and CDR2 YNNKEL (reference sequence). The V end lost 0 bases, the J end lost 4 bases, and 9 bases lay between the germline ends.